This T cell receptor (beta chain) originates from a study of CD8+ T cells in alopecia areata. Punch biopsies of lesional scalp, plus peripheral blood, were taken from alopecia areata patients. Investigators sorted PBMCs to obtain both CD4+ and CD8+ T cells. RNA was extracted and reverse transcribed into cDNA as the sequencing template. Produced via immunoSEQ multiplex PCR; TCRdb's table is partial and in-frame only. Of fewer than 200,000 clones in the sample, over 50% were seen once. This clone has a single count. CDR1 is MNHEY, CDR2 SVGAGI, per germline. V was cut by 6 bases and J by 3 bases, with 9 bases left in between. The length of the CDR3 is 13 residues.

The source material was CD4+ T cells sorted from blood, sampled at week 0. The rearrangement uses TRBV6-5 and TRBJ1-5; D not resolved. This receptor was identified in a human donor with alopecia areata. CDR3 DNA: TGTGCCAGCAGAGACGGCTACAATCAGCCCCAGCATTTT. Its translation: CASRDGYNQPQHF.